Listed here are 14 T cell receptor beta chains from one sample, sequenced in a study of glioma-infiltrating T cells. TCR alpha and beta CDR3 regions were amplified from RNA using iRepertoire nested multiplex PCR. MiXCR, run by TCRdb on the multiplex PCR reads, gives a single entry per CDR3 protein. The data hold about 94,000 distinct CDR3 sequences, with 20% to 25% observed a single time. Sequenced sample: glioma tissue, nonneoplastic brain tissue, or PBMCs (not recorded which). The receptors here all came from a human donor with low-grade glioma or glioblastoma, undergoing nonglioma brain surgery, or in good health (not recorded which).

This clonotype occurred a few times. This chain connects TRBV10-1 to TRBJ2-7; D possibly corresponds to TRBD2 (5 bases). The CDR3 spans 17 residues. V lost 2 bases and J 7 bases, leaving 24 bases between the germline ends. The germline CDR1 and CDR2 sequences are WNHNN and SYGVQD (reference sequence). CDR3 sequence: CASSETPGSIEPTEQYF. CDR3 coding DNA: TGCGCCAGCAGTGAGACACCGGGGTCAATCGAGCCTACAGAGCAGTACTTC.

CDR3: CASSIRQGGQPQHF. CDR3 coding DNA: TGTGCCAGTAGTATACGGCAGGGCGGGCAGCCCCAGCATTTT. This chain joins TRBV19 and TRBJ1-5, with a possible D match to TRBD1 (5 bases). The V gene lost 2 bases and the J gene lost 7 bases, with 12 bases spanning the gap. Germline CDR1 is LNHDA and CDR2 is SQIVND (reference sequence). This CDR3 region has 14 residues.

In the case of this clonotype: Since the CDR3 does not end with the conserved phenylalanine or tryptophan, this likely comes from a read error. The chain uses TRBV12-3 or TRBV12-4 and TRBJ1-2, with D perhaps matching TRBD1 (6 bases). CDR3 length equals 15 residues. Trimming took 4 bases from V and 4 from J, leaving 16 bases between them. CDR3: CASSSTGKGSYGYTY. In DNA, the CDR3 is TGTGCCAGCAGTTCAACAGGGAAAGGAAGCTATGGCTACACCTAC.

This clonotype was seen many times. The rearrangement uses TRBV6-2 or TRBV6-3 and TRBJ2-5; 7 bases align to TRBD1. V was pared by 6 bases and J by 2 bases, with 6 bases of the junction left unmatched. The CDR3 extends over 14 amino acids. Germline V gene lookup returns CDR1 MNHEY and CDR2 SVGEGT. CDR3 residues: CASSEQGRQETQYF. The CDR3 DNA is TGTGCCAGCAGCGAACAGGGGAGACAAGAGACCCAGTACTTC.

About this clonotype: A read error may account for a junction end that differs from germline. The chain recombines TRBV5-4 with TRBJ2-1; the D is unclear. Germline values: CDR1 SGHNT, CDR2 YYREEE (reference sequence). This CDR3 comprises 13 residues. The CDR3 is CASNPDTDNEQLF. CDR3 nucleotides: TGTGCCAGCAACCCCGACACCGACAATGAGCAGCTCTTC.

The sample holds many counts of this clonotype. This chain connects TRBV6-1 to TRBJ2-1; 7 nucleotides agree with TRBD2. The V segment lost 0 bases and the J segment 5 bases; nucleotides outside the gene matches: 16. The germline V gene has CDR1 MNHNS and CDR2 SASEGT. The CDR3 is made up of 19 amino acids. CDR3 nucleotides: TGTGCCAGCAGTGAAGCGTATCAAGTCGGGCTAGCGGAAAACAATGAGCAGTTCTTC. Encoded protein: CASSEAYQVGLAENNEQFF.

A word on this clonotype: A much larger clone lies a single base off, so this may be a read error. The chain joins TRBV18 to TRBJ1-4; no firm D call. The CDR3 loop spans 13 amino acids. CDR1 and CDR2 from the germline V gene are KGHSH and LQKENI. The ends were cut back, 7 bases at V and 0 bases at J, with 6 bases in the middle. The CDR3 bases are TGTGCCAGCTACCGGCCAACTAATGAAAAACTGTTTTTT. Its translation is CASYRPTNEKLFF.

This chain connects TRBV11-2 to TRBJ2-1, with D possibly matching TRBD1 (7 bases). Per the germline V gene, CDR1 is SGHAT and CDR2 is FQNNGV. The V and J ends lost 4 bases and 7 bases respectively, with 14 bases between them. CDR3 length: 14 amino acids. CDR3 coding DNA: TGTGCCAGCAGCTCCCAGGGGGGCCGGAATGAGCAGTTCTTC. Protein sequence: CASSSQGGRNEQFF. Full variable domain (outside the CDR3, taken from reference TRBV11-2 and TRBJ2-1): EAGVAQSPRYKIIEKRQSVAFWCNPISGHATLYWYQQILGQGPKLLIQFQNNGVVDDSQLPKDRFSAERLKGVDSTLKIQPAKLEDSAVYLCASSSQGGRNEQFFGPGTRLTVL.

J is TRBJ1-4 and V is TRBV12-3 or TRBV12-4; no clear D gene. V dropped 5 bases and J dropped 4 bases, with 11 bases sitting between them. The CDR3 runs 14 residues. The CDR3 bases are TGTGCCAGCAGTCACGGGGTATTTAATGAAAAACTGTTTTTT. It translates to CASSHGVFNEKLFF.

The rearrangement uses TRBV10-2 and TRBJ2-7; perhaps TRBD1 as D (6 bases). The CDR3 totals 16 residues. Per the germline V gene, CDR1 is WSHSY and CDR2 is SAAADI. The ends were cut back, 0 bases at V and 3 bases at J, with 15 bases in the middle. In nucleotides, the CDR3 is TGCGCCAGCAGTGAGTCGACAGGATACTCCCACTACGAGCAGTACTTC. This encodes CASSESTGYSHYEQYF.

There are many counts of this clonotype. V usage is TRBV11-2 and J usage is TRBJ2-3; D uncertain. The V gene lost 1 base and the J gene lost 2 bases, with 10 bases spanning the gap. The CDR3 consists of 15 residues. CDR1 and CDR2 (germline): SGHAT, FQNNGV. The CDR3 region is CASSLGLAPTDTQYF. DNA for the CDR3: TGTGCCAGCAGCTTAGGACTGGCCCCCACAGATACGCAGTATTTT.

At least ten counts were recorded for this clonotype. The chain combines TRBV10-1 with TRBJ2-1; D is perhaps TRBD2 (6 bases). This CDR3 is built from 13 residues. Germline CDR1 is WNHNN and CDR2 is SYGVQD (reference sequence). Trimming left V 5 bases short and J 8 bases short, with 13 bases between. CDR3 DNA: TGCGCCAGCAGTTCCCGGCGGGGCGATGAGCAGTTCTTC. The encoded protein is CASSSRRGDEQFF.

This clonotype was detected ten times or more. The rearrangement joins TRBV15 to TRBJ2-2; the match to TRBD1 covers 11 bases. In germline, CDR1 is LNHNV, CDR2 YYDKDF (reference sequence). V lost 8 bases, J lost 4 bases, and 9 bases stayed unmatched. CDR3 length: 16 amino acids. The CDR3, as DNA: TGTGCCACCGCGACCCAGGGGACAGGGGGCACCGGGGAGCTGTTTTTT. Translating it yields CATATQGTGGTGELFF.

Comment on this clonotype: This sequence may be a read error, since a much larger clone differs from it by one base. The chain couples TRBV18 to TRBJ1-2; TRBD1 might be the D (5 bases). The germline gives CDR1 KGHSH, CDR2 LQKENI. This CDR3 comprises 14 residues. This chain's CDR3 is CAISPPIGDYGYTF. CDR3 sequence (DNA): TGTGCCATCTCACCACCGATAGGGGATTATGGCTACACCTTC.